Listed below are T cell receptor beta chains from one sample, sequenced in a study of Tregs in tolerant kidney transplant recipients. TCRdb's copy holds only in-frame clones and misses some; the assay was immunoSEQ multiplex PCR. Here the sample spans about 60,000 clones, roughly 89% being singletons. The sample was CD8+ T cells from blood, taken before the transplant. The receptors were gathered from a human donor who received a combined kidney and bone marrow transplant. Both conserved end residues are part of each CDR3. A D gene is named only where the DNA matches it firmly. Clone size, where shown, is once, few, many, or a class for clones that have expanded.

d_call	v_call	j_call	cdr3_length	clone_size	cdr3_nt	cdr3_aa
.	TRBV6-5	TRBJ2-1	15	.	TGTGCCAGCAGTTACTCGTGGATGGGGAGGCGTGAGCAGTTCTTC	CASSYSWMGRREQFF
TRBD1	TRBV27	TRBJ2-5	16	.	TGTGCCAGCAGTTTATTTTGGGGACAGTCCCAAGAGACCCAGTACTTC	CASSLFWGQSQETQYF
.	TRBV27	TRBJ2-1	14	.	TGTGCCAGCTCAGGGGACTACTCTGAGAATGAGCAGTTCTTC	CASSGDYSENEQFF
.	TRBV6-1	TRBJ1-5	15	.	TGTGCCAGCAGTGAATCAATGACCGTTAGGAGCCCCCAGCATTTT	CASSESMTVRSPQHF
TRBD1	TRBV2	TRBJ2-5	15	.	TGTGCCAGCAGTAAGCGTGGGACAGATCAAGAGACCCAGTACTTC	CASSKRGTDQETQYF
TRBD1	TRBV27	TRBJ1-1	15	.	TGTGCCAGCAGTTTAAGAATGACAGGGGGCACTGAAGCTTTCTTT	CASSLRMTGGTEAFF
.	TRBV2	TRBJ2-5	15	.	TGTGCCAGCAGAGAAGAGGGACTGGCGGGAGAGACCCAGTACTTC	CASREEGLAGETQYF
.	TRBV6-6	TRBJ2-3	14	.	TGTGCCAGCAGTTACGGGACATTCACAGATACGCAGTATTTT	CASSYGTFTDTQYF
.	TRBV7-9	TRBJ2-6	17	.	TGTGCCAGCAGCTGGAGAGACAGCAGCTCTGGGGCCAACGTCCTGACTTTC	CASSWRDSSSGANVLTF
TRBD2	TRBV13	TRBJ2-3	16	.	TGTGCCAGCAGCTCCGTCGAGGGACTAACCACAGATACGCAGTATTTT	CASSSVEGLTTDTQYF
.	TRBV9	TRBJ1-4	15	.	TGTGCCAGCAGCGTAGTGGGGGGTCAAGGTGAAAAACTGTTTTTT	CASSVVGGQGEKLFF
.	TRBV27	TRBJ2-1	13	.	TGTGCCAGCAGTTACTCCGATTTCAATGAGCAGTTCTTC	CASSYSDFNEQFF
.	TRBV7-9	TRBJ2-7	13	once	TGTGCCAGCAGCGCACCCCCAGGGGTCGAGCAGTACTTC	CASSAPPGVEQYF
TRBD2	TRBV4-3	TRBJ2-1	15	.	TGCGCCAGCAGCCCCCTCGCAGCGGGATACAATGAGCAGTTCTTC	CASSPLAAGYNEQFF
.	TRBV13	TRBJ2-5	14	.	TGTGCCAGCAGCTTAGCCCTAGCGCAAGAGACCCAGTACTTC	CASSLALAQETQYF
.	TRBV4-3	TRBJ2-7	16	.	TGCGCCAGCAGCCAAGTAGCGTTAGGGAACAGCTACGAGCAGTACTTC	CASSQVALGNSYEQYF
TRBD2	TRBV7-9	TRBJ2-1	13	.	TGTGCCAGCAGGGGGGGGATGAGGGATGAGCAGTTCTTC	CASRGGMRDEQFF
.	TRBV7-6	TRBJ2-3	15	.	TGTGCCAGCAGCTTTTTCTCGACAGCCACAGATACGCAGTATTTT	CASSFFSTATDTQYF
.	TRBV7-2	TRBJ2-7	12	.	TGTGCCAGCAGCTTACCCCTCTACGAGCAGTACTTC	CASSLPLYEQYF
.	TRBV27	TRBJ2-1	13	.	TGTGCCAGCAGTTTAGGACTGATTAATGAGCAGTTCTTC	CASSLGLINEQFF
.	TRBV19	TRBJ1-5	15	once	TGTGCCAGTAGTATCAGGGTCGGGAGCAATCAGCCCCAGCATTTT	CASSIRVGSNQPQHF
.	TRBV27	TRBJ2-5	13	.	TGTGCCAGCAGTAGAGGGGGAAAAGAGACCCAGTACTTC	CASSRGGKETQYF
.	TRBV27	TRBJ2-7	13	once	TGTGCCTCAGGAAGAGGGAACTCCTACGAGCAGTACTTC	CASGRGNSYEQYF
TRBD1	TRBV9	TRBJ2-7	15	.	TGTGCCAGCAGCCCATTTTCCGGACAGGTTTACGAGCAGTACTTC	CASSPFSGQVYEQYF
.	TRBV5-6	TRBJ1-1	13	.	TGTGCCAGCAGCTTGGGCAGGAACACTGAAGCTTTCTTT	CASSLGRNTEAFF
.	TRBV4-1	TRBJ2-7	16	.	TGCGCCAGCAGCCATCAAGCCCGGGGGACAGAACACGAGCAGTACTTC	CASSHQARGTEHEQYF
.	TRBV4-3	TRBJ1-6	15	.	TGCGCCAGCAGCCGACGGACTTCTAGGGATTCACCCCTCCACTTT	CASSRRTSRDSPLHF
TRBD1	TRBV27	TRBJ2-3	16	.	TGTGCCAGCAGTTTATTGGCAGGGGGTCACACAGATACGCAGTATTTT	CASSLLAGGHTDTQYF
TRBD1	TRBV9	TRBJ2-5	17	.	TGTGCCACCCTAGCCGGGACAGTAAAAAGGCCCCAAGAGACCCAGTACTTC	CATLAGTVKRPQETQYF
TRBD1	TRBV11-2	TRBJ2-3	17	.	TGTGCCAGCAGCTACCTCACCGGGACAGAGATCACAGATACGCAGTATTTT	CASSYLTGTEITDTQYF
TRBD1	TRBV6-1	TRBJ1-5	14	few	TGTGCCAGCAGCTCAGGGGGGAGGCATCAGCCCCAGCATTTT	CASSSGGRHQPQHF
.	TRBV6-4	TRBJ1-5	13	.	TGTGCCAGCAGCGACGGGCTCCATCAGCCCCAGCATTTT	CASSDGLHQPQHF
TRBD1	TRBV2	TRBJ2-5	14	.	TGTGCCGTAATACAGGGGCACGTACAGGGGACCCAGTACTTC	CAVIQGHVQGTQYF
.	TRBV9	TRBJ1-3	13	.	TGTGCCAGCAGCGTTAACTCTGGAAACACCATATATTTT	CASSVNSGNTIYF
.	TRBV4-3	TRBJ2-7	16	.	TGCGCCAGCAGCCAAGATCCGAGACTAGTCTCCTACGAGCAGTACTTC	CASSQDPRLVSYEQYF
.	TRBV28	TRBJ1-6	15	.	TGTGCCAGCAGTCGAATTGTGACCGGCGGGTCACCCCTCCACTTT	CASSRIVTGGSPLHF
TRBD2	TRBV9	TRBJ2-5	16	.	TGTGCCAGCAGCGCCGGGACTAACCGGGGCATAGAGACCCAGTACTTC	CASSAGTNRGIETQYF
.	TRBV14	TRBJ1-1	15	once	TGTGCCAGCAGCCAAGGGTTCGGAGAGAACACTGAAGCTTTCTTT	CASSQGFGENTEAFF
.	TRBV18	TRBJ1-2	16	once	TGTGCCAGCTCACCGTACGGACAGATAGCTAACTATGGCTACACCTTC	CASSPYGQIANYGYTF
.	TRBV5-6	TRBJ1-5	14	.	TGTGCCAGCAGCCCACAGGGAAGCAATCAGCCCCAGCATTTT	CASSPQGSNQPQHF
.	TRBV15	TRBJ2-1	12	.	TGTGCCACCAGCAGAGCGCGGAATGAGCAGTTCTTC	CATSRARNEQFF
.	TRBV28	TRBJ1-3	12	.	TGTGCCAGCAGTTTGGCCGTCAACACCATATATTTT	CASSLAVNTIYF